A selection of T cell receptor beta chains follows, all from one sample in a study of cytomegalovirus exposure and HLA in healthy donors. Clones were sequenced by immunoSEQ multiplex PCR, and TCRdb holds only the in-frame ones, with some missing. The data show some 150,000 clones, roughly 87% seen once. Source material: PBMCs. Source of these receptors: a man aged 25 to 40 in good health and CMV-seropositive. Both conserved end residues are part of each CDR3. D genes are given only for firm matches. Part of the rows lack a size; the others show once, few, many or a class for expanded clones.

CDR3 DNA	CDR3 protein	J gene	clone size	D gene	V gene
TGTGCCAGCAGCGAAGGGGATTTTAACACAGATACGCAGTATTTT	CASSEGDFNTDTQYF	TRBJ2-3	NA	NA	TRBV7-9
TGTGCCAGCAGCCCGACAGGGTTTGGGACTGAAGCTTTCTTT	CASSPTGFGTEAFF	TRBJ1-1	NA	TRBD1	TRBV5-8
TGTGCCAGCAGTACCCCCCAGGGTTTCAATGAGCAGTTCTTC	CASSTPQGFNEQFF	TRBJ2-1	NA	NA	TRBV6-5
TGTGCCAGCAGCTTATATCGTTACTACGAGCAGTACTTC	CASSLYRYYEQYF	TRBJ2-7	NA	NA	TRBV5-6
TGTGCCAGCACCGTCGACAGATCCCCGGGAAACACCATATATTTT	CASTVDRSPGNTIYF	TRBJ1-3	NA	NA	TRBV5-6
TGTGCCAGCAGTCGGGTCAGCAATCAGCCCCAGCATTTT	CASSRVSNQPQHF	TRBJ1-5	NA	NA	TRBV2
TGTGCCTGGAACGTCGGGGCAGGGGGTGGGTCACCCCTCCACTTT	CAWNVGAGGGSPLHF	TRBJ1-6	few	TRBD1	TRBV30
TGTGCCAGCAGTTCGGGACAGGGTGGGCAGTTCTTC	CASSSGQGGQFF	TRBJ2-1	NA	TRBD1	TRBV6-5
TGCGCCAGCAGCTTGGGGAGATCAAGCCCTTACGAGCAGTACTTC	CASSLGRSSPYEQYF	TRBJ2-7	NA	NA	TRBV5-1
TGTGCCAGCAGCTATCGTTGGGAGGGCTACGAGCAGTACTTC	CASSYRWEGYEQYF	TRBJ2-7	NA	TRBD2	TRBV5-6
TGTGCCAGCAAGACAGGTGGCAATCAGCCCCAGCATTTT	CASKTGGNQPQHF	TRBJ1-5	NA	NA	TRBV6-6
TGTGCCAGCGGACTGCTCGCCTTTACGCAGTATTTT	CASGLLAFTQYF	TRBJ2-3	once	NA	TRBV6-6
TGTGCCAGCAGTGTAGATGGGACAGGGGGGCGGAACACTGAAGCTTTCTTT	CASSVDGTGGRNTEAFF	TRBJ1-1	few	TRBD1	TRBV2
TGTGCCAGCAGCTTGTTACAGGGAAATTCACCCCTCCACTTT	CASSLLQGNSPLHF	TRBJ1-6	NA	NA	TRBV5-6
TGTGCCACCAGTCAGGACAGGGTGGTTCCCCAGCATTTT	CATSQDRVVPQHF	TRBJ1-5	once	TRBD1	TRBV15
TGTGCCAGCAGCCACAGCTACGTACCCTACGAGCAGTACTTC	CASSHSYVPYEQYF	TRBJ2-7	NA	NA	TRBV11-2
TGTGCCAGCAGACTAGACCTAGCGGACCAAGAGACCCAGTACTTC	CASRLDLADQETQYF	TRBJ2-5	NA	TRBD2	TRBV11-1
TGTGCCACCCAGCCGACTAGCGAAAACAATGAGCAGTTCTTC	CATQPTSENNEQFF	TRBJ2-1	NA	TRBD2	TRBV15
TGTGCCAGCTCACCAGGGGAGGCGGCCACTGAAGCTTTCTTT	CASSPGEAATEAFF	TRBJ1-1	once	NA	TRBV18
TGCGCCAGCAGCCCGGAGGGGTGGGACTCGGGGGCCCAGTACTTC	CASSPEGWDSGAQYF	TRBJ2-5	NA	NA	TRBV5-1
TGTGCCAGCAGCTCGACAGGGGGCAATGAGCAGTTCTTC	CASSSTGGNEQFF	TRBJ2-1	few	TRBD1	TRBV5-8
TGTGCCAGCAGTTCGATCTCAAGGACAGGGACCACTGAAGCTTTCTTT	CASSSISRTGTTEAFF	TRBJ1-1	NA	TRBD1	TRBV27
TGTGCCAGCACCCGGACAGGCATCAACTATGGCTACACCTTC	CASTRTGINYGYTF	TRBJ1-2	NA	TRBD1	TRBV2
TGTGCCGTCGGGAACCTCTATGGCTACACCTTC	CAVGNLYGYTF	TRBJ1-2	NA	NA	TRBV19
TGTGCCAGCAGCTTAGCGGAGGAGACCCAGTACTTC	CASSLAEETQYF	TRBJ2-5	NA	NA	TRBV7-9
TGTGCCAGCAGCTTAGCCTTCACTAGCGGGAGAACTGTTGAGCAGTTCTTC	CASSLAFTSGRTVEQFF	TRBJ2-1	once	TRBD2	TRBV11-2
TGCGCCAGTCTACAGGGAGGGACTGAAGCTTTCTTT	CASLQGGTEAFF	TRBJ1-1	once	NA	TRBV10-2
TGTGCCAGCAGTCCCCGACAGGGGAGTAGCTCCTATAATTCACCCCTCCACTTT	CASSPRQGSSSYNSPLHF	TRBJ1-6	NA	TRBD1	TRBV28
TGTGCCAGCAGGCTCCTTAGCGGATCCTACGAGCAGTACTTC	CASRLLSGSYEQYF	TRBJ2-7	NA	NA	TRBV27
TGTGCCAGTAGGCCCGGGACAGGGGGAAACACCATATATTTT	CASRPGTGGNTIYF	TRBJ1-3	NA	TRBD1	TRBV19
TGTGCCAGCAGCTTGGGCGAGAAGGAGACCCAGTACTTC	CASSLGEKETQYF	TRBJ2-5	NA	NA	TRBV5-5
TGTGCCAGCAGAATAAGACAGGGTCCCGGGGAGCTGTTTTTT	CASRIRQGPGELFF	TRBJ2-2	NA	TRBD1	TRBV7-8
TGTGCCAGCAGCTTACTCAGGGGGGTTGACGAGCAGTACTTC	CASSLLRGVDEQYF	TRBJ2-7	NA	NA	TRBV7-2
TGTGCCAGCAGACATCTTCGGGACAGCGGTTCCGGGGAGCTGTTTTTT	CASRHLRDSGSGELFF	TRBJ2-2	NA	TRBD1	TRBV11-2
TGCGCCAGCAGTGAGGCCGTTAAGGGGGCGGCTTTCTTT	CASSEAVKGAAFF	TRBJ1-1	NA	TRBD1	TRBV10-1
TGTGCCAGCAGTTCTGTCCAGGGCCCTGGAAACACCATATATTTT	CASSSVQGPGNTIYF	TRBJ1-3	NA	NA	TRBV7-9
TGTGCCAGTAGACCGGGACACGGTATATCTGGGGCCAACGTCCTGACTTTC	CASRPGHGISGANVLTF	TRBJ2-6	NA	NA	TRBV19